A selection of T cell receptor beta chains follows, all from one sample in a study of cytomegalovirus exposure and HLA in healthy donors. Libraries were prepared by immunoSEQ multiplex PCR; TCRdb keeps only in-frame clonotypes and omits some of them. The data hold about 120,000 clones, with 65% to 80% observed a single time. The sample comprised PBMCs. These receptor sequences come from a man in his forties in good health and CMV-seropositive. Both conserved end residues are part of each CDR3. The D gene is left open where the match is weak. Clone size is not always given. Where it is, it says once, few, many or a class for expanded clones.

d_gene	abundance	j_gene	v_gene	CDR3nt	CDR3aa
-	once	TRBJ2-7	TRBV6-6	TGTGCCAGCAGTTACAAACAGCCCCCGAGCTCCTACGAGCAGTACTTC	CASSYKQPPSSYEQYF
-	-	TRBJ1-1	TRBV4-3	TGCGCCAGCAGCCAAGATACCGGGGTCGGTACTGAAGCTTTCTTT	CASSQDTGVGTEAFF
TRBD2	-	TRBJ2-1	TRBV5-4	TGTGCCAGCAAGCGGGGTGGCTACAATGAGCAGTTCTTC	CASKRGGYNEQFF
-	-	TRBJ1-2	TRBV28	TGTGCCAGCAGAGAGACGGGAGGCTATGGCTACACCTTC	CASRETGGYGYTF
TRBD1	-	TRBJ1-6	TRBV6-1	TGTGCCAGCAGCCTAGGACAGGGCTTTTCACCCCTCCACTTT	CASSLGQGFSPLHF
-	-	TRBJ2-3	TRBV4-1	TGCGCCAGCAGCCAAGAAACGTCACAAGTAACAGATACGCAGTATTTT	CASSQETSQVTDTQYF
TRBD1	-	TRBJ1-1	TRBV5-1	TGCGCCAGCAGCCCCCGACAGGGGGCGAGATCTGAAGCTTTCTTT	CASSPRQGARSEAFF
TRBD2	-	TRBJ2-2	TRBV5-1	TGCGCCAGCAGCATAGTTACTAGCGGGGTGAGCACCGGGGAGCTGTTTTTT	CASSIVTSGVSTGELFF
-	-	TRBJ2-3	TRBV5-1	TGCGCCAGCAGCTTGCCTAGCGCGGCAACTAGCACAGATACGCAGTATTTT	CASSLPSAATSTDTQYF
-	-	TRBJ1-6	TRBV5-5	TGTGCCAGCAGCTCATCCGGACGGGGAACGCGTTCACCCCTCCACTTT	CASSSSGRGTRSPLHF
-	-	TRBJ1-1	TRBV7-8	TGTGCCAGCAAGGGTAATCGGGGACAGAACACTGAAGCTTTCTTT	CASKGNRGQNTEAFF
TRBD2	-	TRBJ2-3	TRBV4-1	TGCGCCAGCAGCCTAAGGACTAGCGGGGGGGCAGATACGCAGTATTTT	CASSLRTSGGADTQYF
TRBD1	-	TRBJ2-1	TRBV18	TGTGCCAGCTCACTCACAGACAGGGGGGGTTTGGATGAGCAGTTCTTC	CASSLTDRGGLDEQFF
TRBD1	-	TRBJ1-1	TRBV6-4	TGTGCCAGCAGTGCTACAGGGGGCACTGAAGCTTTCTTT	CASSATGGTEAFF
TRBD1	-	TRBJ2-1	TRBV18	TGTGCCAGCACGACTCTCGGGACAGGGTTGAATGAGCAGTTCTTC	CASTTLGTGLNEQFF
TRBD1	once	TRBJ1-4	TRBV5-1	TGCGCCAGCAGCTTCCGGGACAGGGATCCCTCCGAAAAACTGTTTTTT	CASSFRDRDPSEKLFF
-	-	TRBJ1-2	TRBV7-8	TGTGCCAGCAGCTTAGTCTTGTCAGGGAACTATGGCTACACCTTC	CASSLVLSGNYGYTF
-	-	TRBJ2-2	TRBV14	TGTGCCAGCAGCCTTAGCGCGGGACGGTATTTGTTTTTT	CASSLSAGRYLFF
-	-	TRBJ1-2	TRBV27	TGTGCCAGCAGTCCCTCCCGAACACCGGGGGGCTACACCTTC	CASSPSRTPGGYTF
TRBD1	once	TRBJ1-1	TRBV7-9	TGTGCCAGCAGCTTAAGGACAGGAGGGGACACTGAAGCTTTCTTT	CASSLRTGGDTEAFF
TRBD1	-	TRBJ1-1	TRBV11-1	TGTGCCAGCAGCTCGGACAGGGTACGAACTGAAGCTTTCTTT	CASSSDRVRTEAFF
-	few	TRBJ2-2	TRBV6-4	TGTGCCAGCAGGACTCGCTCGGAGTCCGGGGAGCTGTTTTTT	CASRTRSESGELFF
-	-	TRBJ2-6	TRBV27	TGTGCCAGCAGTTTTGCCCGGGGGGCCAACGTCCTGACTTTC	CASSFARGANVLTF
TRBD1	-	TRBJ2-1	TRBV5-1	TGCGCCAGCAGCTGGGACAGGGCCTACAATGAGCAGTTCTTC	CASSWDRAYNEQFF
-	-	TRBJ2-7	TRBV7-2	TGTGCCAGCAGCTTAGCGAGACACTCCTACGAGCAGTACTTC	CASSLARHSYEQYF
-	-	TRBJ1-2	TRBV13	TGTGCCAGCAGCTTCGGACAGCCGAACTATGGCTACACCTTC	CASSFGQPNYGYTF
TRBD2	-	TRBJ2-3	TRBV15	TGTGCCACCAGCAGAGCTAGCGGGGGGGCAGATACGCAGTATTTT	CATSRASGGADTQYF
-	few	TRBJ1-1	TRBV30	TGTGCCTGGAGTCCGATCCAGGGTAGGAACACTGAAGCTTTCTTT	CAWSPIQGRNTEAFF
-	-	TRBJ1-5	TRBV4-2	TGTGCCAGCAGCCAAGGAGAGTTAGAACAGTATCAGCCCCAGCATTTT	CASSQGELEQYQPQHF
-	-	TRBJ1-1	TRBV4-2	TGTGCCAGCAGCCCGACGGGGGTTGAAGCTTTCTTT	CASSPTGVEAFF
-	-	TRBJ1-6	TRBV4-3	TGCGCCAGTTCGTCGCAGGGGAATAATTCACCCCTCCACTTT	CASSSQGNNSPLHF
TRBD2	-	TRBJ2-5	TRBV28	TGTGCCAGCTCCGGGGGGGCCGGGGAGACCCAGTACTTC	CASSGGAGETQYF
-	-	TRBJ2-1	TRBV27	TGTGCCAGCCGGGGTTTCTATGAGCAGTTCTTC	CASRGFYEQFF
-	few	TRBJ1-1	TRBV4-2	TGTGCCAGCAGCCAAGAATCTCCGAACACTGAAGCTTTCTTT	CASSQESPNTEAFF
-	-	TRBJ2-5	TRBV28	TGTGCCAGCAGTTTTTTGCGGGAGACCCAGTACTTC	CASSFLRETQYF
-	many	TRBJ2-5	TRBV2	TGTGCCAGTGGACAGAAAGAGACCCAGTACTTC	CASGQKETQYF
TRBD1	-	TRBJ1-5	TRBV7-2	TGTGCCAGCAGTCAACAACAGGGGCAGCCCCAGCATTTT	CASSQQQGQPQHF
-	few	TRBJ2-7	TRBV5-4	TGTGCCAGCAGCCCCCGGAGGGTAGCCTACGAGCAGTACTTC	CASSPRRVAYEQYF
-	-	TRBJ1-2	TRBV7-2	TGTGCCAGCAGGATACAGTCGGGATTGGGCTATGGCTACACCTTC	CASRIQSGLGYGYTF
-	-	TRBJ1-2	TRBV9	TGTGCCAGCAGCCCCCGGACAGCTCCTAACTATGGCTACACCTTC	CASSPRTAPNYGYTF
-	-	TRBJ1-1	TRBV7-8	TGTGCCAGCAGCCCTCAAGGAGGCCGCGAAGCTTTCTTT	CASSPQGGREAFF
-	-	TRBJ2-7	TRBV19	TGTGCCAGTAGTATCGGTTGGAACAGCCGTAATACCTACGAGCAGTACTTC	CASSIGWNSRNTYEQYF
TRBD1	-	TRBJ1-1	TRBV18	TGTGCCAGCTCCCGGGACAGGGGAGGCACTGAAGCTTTCTTT	CASSRDRGGTEAFF
-	few	TRBJ2-7	TRBV28	TGTGCCAGCAGCCCAAACATGTACGAGCAGTACTTC	CASSPNMYEQYF
-	once	TRBJ1-5	TRBV6-5	TGTGCCAGCAGTTACTCAAGAGGTACCCAGCCCCAGCATTTT	CASSYSRGTQPQHF
-	-	TRBJ2-7	TRBV28	TGTGCCAGCAGTTTAATCGGGGGACCGACCTACGAGCAGTACTTC	CASSLIGGPTYEQYF
-	few	TRBJ2-1	TRBV6-5	TGTGCCAGCAGCCACGCGGGGGCGGACACCAATGAGCAGTTCTTC	CASSHAGADTNEQFF